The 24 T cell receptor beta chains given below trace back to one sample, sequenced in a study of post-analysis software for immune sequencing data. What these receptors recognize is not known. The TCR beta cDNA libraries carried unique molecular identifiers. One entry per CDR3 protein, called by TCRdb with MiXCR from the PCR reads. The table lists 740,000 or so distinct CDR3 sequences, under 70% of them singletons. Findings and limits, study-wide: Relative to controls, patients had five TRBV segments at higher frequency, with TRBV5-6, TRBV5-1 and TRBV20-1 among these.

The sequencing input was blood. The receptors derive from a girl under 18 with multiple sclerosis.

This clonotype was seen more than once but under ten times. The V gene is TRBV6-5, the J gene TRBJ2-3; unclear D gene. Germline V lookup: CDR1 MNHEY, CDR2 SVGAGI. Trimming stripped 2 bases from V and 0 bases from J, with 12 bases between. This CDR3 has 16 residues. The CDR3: CASSYDPVPSTDTQYF. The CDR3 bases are TGTGCCAGCAGTTACGACCCCGTCCCGAGCACAGATACGCAGTATTTT.

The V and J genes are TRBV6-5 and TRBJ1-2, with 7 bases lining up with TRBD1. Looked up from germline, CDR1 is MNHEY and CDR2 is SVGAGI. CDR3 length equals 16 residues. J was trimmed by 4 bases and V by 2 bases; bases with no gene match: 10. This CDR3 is CASSYKVGQAAYGYTF. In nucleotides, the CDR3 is TGTGCCAGCAGTTACAAAGTCGGACAGGCCGCCTATGGCTACACCTTC.

The DNA for the CDR3 is TGTGCCAGCAGTCACTACGACTCAGAGGATGGCTACACCTTC. Amino acid sequence: CASSHYDSEDGYTF. The chain uses TRBV6-6 and TRBJ1-2; D is uncertain. This CDR3 has 14 residues. Germline values: CDR1 MNHNY, CDR2 SVGAGI (reference sequence). The V end lost 5 bases, the J end lost 6 bases, and 16 bases lay between the germline ends.

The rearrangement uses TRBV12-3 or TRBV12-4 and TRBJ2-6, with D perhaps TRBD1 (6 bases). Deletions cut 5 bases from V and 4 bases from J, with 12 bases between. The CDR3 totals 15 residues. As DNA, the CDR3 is TGTGCCAGCAGTCCTACAGGGCGGGGGGCCAACGTCCTGACTTTC. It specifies CASSPTGRGANVLTF.

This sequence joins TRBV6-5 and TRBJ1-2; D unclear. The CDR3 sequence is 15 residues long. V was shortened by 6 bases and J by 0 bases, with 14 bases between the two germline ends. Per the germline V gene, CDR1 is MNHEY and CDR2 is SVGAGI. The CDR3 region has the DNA TGTGCCAGCAGGGGTGGAAGGGCAGCTAACTATGGCTACACCTTC. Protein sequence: CASRGGRAANYGYTF.

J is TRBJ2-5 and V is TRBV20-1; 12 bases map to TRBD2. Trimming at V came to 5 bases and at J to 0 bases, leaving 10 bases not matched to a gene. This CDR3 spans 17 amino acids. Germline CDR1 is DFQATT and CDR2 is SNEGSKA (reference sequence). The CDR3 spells CSAPDGLAGRYQETQYF. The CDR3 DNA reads TGCAGTGCTCCCGACGGACTAGCGGGGAGGTACCAAGAGACCCAGTACTTC.

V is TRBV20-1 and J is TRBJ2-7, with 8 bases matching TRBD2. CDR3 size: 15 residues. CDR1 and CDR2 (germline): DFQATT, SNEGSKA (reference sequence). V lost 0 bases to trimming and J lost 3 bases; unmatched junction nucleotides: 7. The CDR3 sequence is CSARESGGYFYEQYF. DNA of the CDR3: TGCAGTGCTAGAGAATCGGGAGGGTATTTCTACGAGCAGTACTTC.

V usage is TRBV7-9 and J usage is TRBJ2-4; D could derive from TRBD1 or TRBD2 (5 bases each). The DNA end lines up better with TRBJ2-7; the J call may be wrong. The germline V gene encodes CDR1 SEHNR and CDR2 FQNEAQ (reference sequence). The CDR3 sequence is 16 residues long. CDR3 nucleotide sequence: TGTGCCAGCAGCTCTACTGGGGGTATTAATGGCTACGAGCAGTACTTC. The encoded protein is CASSSTGGINGYEQYF.

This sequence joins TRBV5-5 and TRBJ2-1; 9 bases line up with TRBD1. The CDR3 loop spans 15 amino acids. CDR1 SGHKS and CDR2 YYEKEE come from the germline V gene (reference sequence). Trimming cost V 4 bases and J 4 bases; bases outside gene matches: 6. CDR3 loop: CASSEEGQGYNEQFF. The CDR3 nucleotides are TGTGCCAGCAGCGAAGAGGGACAGGGTTACAATGAGCAGTTCTTC.

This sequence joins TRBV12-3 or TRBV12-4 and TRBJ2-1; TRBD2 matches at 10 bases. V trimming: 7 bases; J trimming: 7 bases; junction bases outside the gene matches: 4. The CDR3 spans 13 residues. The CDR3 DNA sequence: TGTGCCAGCAAAACTAGCGGGGAAAATGAGCAGTTCTTC. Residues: CASKTSGENEQFF.

In DNA form, the CDR3 reads TGTGCCAGCAGTTTAAGCGACGAGCAGTACTTC. It specifies CASSLSDEQYF. V is TRBV12-3 or TRBV12-4 and J is TRBJ2-7; D ambiguous. The CDR3 consists of 11 residues. Trimming stripped 2 bases from V and 5 bases from J, with 4 bases between.

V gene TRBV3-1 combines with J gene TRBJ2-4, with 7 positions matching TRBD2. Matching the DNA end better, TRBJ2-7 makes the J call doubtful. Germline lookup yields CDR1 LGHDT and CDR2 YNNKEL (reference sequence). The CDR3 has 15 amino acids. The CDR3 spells CASSQLKGGSYEQYF. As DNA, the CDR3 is TGTGCCAGCAGCCAACTTAAGGGCGGGAGCTACGAGCAGTACTTC.

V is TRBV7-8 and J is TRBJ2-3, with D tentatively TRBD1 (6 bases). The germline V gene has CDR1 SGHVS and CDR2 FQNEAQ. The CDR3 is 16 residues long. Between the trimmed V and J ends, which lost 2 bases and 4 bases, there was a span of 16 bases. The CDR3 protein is CASSLRPGVSPDTQYF. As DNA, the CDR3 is TGTGCCAGCAGCTTAAGGCCAGGGGTTTCTCCAGATACGCAGTATTTT.

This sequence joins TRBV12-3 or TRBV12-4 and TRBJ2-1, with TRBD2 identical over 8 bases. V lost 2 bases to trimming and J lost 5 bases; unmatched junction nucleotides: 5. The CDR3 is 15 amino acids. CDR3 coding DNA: TGTGCCAGCAGTTTATACGGGGGGGGCCACAATGAGCAGTTCTTC. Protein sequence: CASSLYGGGHNEQFF.

In nucleotides, the CDR3 is TGTGCCACCAGCAGAGATGGGGGAAGAAGGGGGTATAATCAGCCCCAGCATTTT. This codes for CATSRDGGRRGYNQPQHF. The rearrangement links TRBV15 to TRBJ1-5; weak D call: TRBD1 (6 bases). Per the germline V gene, CDR1 is LNHNV and CDR2 is YYDKDF (reference sequence). CDR3 length: 18 residues. V was cut by 0 bases and J by 4 bases, with 19 bases left in between.

The CDR3 reads CASSLGTGGPYNEQFF. The CDR3 DNA follows: TGTGCCAGCAGCTTAGGGACAGGGGGACCCTACAATGAGCAGTTCTTC. This chain connects TRBV7-2 to TRBJ2-1; TRBD1 aligns across 10 bases. The CDR3 length is 16 residues. Unmatched junction bases numbered 2, after V lost 1 base and J lost 2 bases. Germline V gene data show CDR1 as SGHTA and CDR2 as FQGNSA.

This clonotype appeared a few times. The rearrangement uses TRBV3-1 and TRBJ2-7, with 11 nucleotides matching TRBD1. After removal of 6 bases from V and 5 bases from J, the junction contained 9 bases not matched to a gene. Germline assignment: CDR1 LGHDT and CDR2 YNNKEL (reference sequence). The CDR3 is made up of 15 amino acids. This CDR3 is CASSLAPGQGDEQYF. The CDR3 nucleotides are TGTGCCAGCAGTCTAGCTCCGGGACAGGGGGACGAGCAGTACTTC.

The CDR3, as DNA: TGTGCCATCAGGCAGACAGGTTTGAACACTGAAGCTTTCTTT. Protein product: CAIRQTGLNTEAFF. The genes are TRBV10-3 and TRBJ1-1; tentatively, D is TRBD1 (6 bases). CDR1 is ENHRY, CDR2 SYGVKD, per germline. This CDR3 is built from 14 residues. Trimming removed 6 bases from V and 0 bases from J, with 11 bases in between.

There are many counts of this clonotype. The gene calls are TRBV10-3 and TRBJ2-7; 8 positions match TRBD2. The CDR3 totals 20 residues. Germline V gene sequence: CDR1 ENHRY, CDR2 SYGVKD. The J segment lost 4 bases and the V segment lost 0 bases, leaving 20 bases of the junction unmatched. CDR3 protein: CAISESVFRPHREGNYEQYF. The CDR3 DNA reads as TGTGCCATCAGTGAGTCGGTATTTCGACCCCACCGGGAGGGAAATTACGAGCAGTACTTC.

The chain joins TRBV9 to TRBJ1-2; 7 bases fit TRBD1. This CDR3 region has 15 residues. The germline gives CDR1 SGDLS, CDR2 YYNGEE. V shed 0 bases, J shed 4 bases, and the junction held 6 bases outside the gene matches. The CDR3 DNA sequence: TGTGCCAGCAGCGTAGAGGGACAGCTGGGCTATGGCTACACCTTC. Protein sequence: CASSVEGQLGYGYTF.

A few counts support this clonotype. The CDR3 DNA follows: TGCGCCAGCAGCACGGGACTAGCCAACGAGCAGTACTTC. Translated: CASSTGLANEQYF. The V gene is TRBV5-1, the J gene TRBJ2-4; TRBD2 agrees at 9 bases. With the DNA end fitting TRBJ2-7 better, the J assignment may be wrong. This CDR3 has 13 amino acids. Germline assignment: CDR1 SGHRS and CDR2 YFSETQ.

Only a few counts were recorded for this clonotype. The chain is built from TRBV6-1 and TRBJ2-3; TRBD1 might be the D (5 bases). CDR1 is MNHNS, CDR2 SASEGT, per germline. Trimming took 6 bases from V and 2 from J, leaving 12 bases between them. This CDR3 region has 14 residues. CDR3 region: CASSRTLATDTQYF. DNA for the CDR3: TGTGCCAGCAGCCGGACACTGGCCACAGATACGCAGTATTTT.

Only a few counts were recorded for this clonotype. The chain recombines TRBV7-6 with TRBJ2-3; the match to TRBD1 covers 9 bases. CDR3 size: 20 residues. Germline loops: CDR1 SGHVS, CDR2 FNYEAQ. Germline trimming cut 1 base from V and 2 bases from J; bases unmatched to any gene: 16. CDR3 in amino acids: CASSLGGTGPGRFYTDTQYF. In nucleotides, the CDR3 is TGTGCCAGCAGCTTAGGGGGGACAGGGCCTGGTCGGTTTTACACAGATACGCAGTATTTT.

The CDR3 DNA sequence: TGCAGTGCTCGCCCTTCCGGGACAGTCCGAAATTCACCCCTCCACTTT. It specifies CSARPSGTVRNSPLHF. The V and J genes are TRBV20-1 and TRBJ1-6; TRBD1 matches 7 bases. The CDR3 has 16 amino acids. Germline V CDR1 and CDR2: DFQATT, SNEGSKA (reference sequence). V was clipped by 5 bases and J by 7 bases; unmatched bases: 14.